Below, 5 T cell receptor beta chains from the same sample are listed, as sequenced in a study of OX40 agonist ivuxolimab in advanced cancers. Some clones are missing from TCRdb's copy, which holds only in-frame ones; the method was immunoSEQ multiplex PCR. The repertoire holds some 19,000 clones, with roughly nine tenths as singletons. The source was CD4+ or CD8+ T cells sorted from blood, collected in a trial of the OX40 agonist ivuxolimab. The origin of the receptors is an adult with an advanced solid tumor such as melanoma, head and neck, liver or kidney cancer.

Here the CDR3 reads CASRQGLAAYEQYF. In DNA form, the CDR3 reads TGCGCCAGCAGACAGGGACTAGCCGCCTACGAGCAGTACTTC. The chain employs TRBV5-1 and TRBJ2-7; 9 bases fit TRBD2. The ends lost 5 bases at V and 2 bases at J; junction bases unmatched: 5. The CDR3 spans 14 residues. Germline loops: CDR1 SGHRS, CDR2 YFSETQ.

The genes are TRBV28 and TRBJ2-3; 12 nucleotides align to TRBD2. The germline CDR1 and CDR2 sequences are MDHEN and SYDVKM. The length of the CDR3 is 19 residues. Trimming removed 4 bases from V and 0 bases from J; junction bases left unmatched: 11. This CDR3 reads CASSSPGLAGQTSTDTQYF. In DNA form, the CDR3 reads TGTGCCAGCAGTTCCCCCGGACTAGCGGGACAAACTAGCACAGATACGCAGTATTTT. The whole variable domain, filled in from reference TRBV28 and TRBJ2-3, reads DVKVTQSSRYLVKRTGEKVFLECVQDMDHENMFWYRQDPGLGLRLIYFSYDVKMKEKGDIPEGYSVSREKKERFSLILESASTNQTSMYLCASSSPGLAGQTSTDTQYFGPGTRLTVL.

V usage is TRBV11-2 and J usage is TRBJ2-1; 12 nucleotides match TRBD2. Looked up from germline, CDR1 is SGHAT and CDR2 is FQNNGV. J was trimmed by 11 bases and V by 5 bases; bases with no gene match: 13. This CDR3 has 16 residues. The CDR3 DNA sequence: TGTGCCAGCAGCCCCGGACTAGCGGGGCCCGCGAGGAAGCAGTTCTTC. Translating it yields CASSPGLAGPARKQFF.

The chain joins TRBV27 to TRBJ2-3; D gene ambiguous. V was clipped by 5 bases and J by 0 bases, with 9 bases between them. The germline V gene encodes CDR1 MNHEY and CDR2 SMNVEV (reference sequence). This CDR3 has 14 amino acids. The CDR3 bases are TGTGCCAGCAGTACGACCCGAAGCACAGATACGCAGTATTTT. It codes for CASSTTRSTDTQYF.

The V and J genes are TRBV2 and TRBJ2-3; D may correspond to TRBD1 or TRBD2 (5 bases each). CDR1 and CDR2 from the germline V gene are SNHLY and FYNNEI. Trimming shortened V by 10 bases and J by 1 base, and 18 bases separated the two germline ends. The CDR3 spans 15 residues. The CDR3 DNA reads TGTGCCACCCCCCTGGGGGAGATCCGCACAGATACGCAGTATTTT. Translation gives CATPLGEIRTDTQYF. Drawing the rest from reference TRBV2 and TRBJ2-3, the complete variable domain is EPEVTQTPSHQVTQMGQEVILRCVPISNHLYFYWYRQILGQKVEFLVSFYNNEISEKSEIFDDQFSVERPDGSNFTLKIRSTKLEDSAMYFCATPLGEIRTDTQYFGPGTRLTVL.